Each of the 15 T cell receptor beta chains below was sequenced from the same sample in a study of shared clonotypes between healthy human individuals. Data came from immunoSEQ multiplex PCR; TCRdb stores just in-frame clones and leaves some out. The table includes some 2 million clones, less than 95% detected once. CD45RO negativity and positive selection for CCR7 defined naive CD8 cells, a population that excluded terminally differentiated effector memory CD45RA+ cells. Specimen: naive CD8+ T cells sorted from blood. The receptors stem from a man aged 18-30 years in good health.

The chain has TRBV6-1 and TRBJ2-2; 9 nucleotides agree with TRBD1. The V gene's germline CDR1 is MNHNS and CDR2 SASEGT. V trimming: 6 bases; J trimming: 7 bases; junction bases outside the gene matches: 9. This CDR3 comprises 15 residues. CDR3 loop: CASSVGGTGSGELFF. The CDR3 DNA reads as TGTGCCAGCAGCGTAGGGGGGACAGGGAGCGGGGAGCTGTTTTTT.

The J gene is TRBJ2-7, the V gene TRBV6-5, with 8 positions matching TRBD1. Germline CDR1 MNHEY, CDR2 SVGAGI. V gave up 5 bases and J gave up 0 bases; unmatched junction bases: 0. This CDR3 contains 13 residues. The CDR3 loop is CASSTGGSYEQYF. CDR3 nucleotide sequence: TGTGCCAGCAGTACAGGGGGCTCCTACGAGCAGTACTTC.

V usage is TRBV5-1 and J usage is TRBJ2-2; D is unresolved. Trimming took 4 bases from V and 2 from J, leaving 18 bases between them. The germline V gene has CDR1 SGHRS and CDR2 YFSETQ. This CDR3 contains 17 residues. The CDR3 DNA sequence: TGCGCCAGCAGCCTATCTACAGCGAGCCTAAACACCGGGGAGCTGTTTTTT. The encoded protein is CASSLSTASLNTGELFF.

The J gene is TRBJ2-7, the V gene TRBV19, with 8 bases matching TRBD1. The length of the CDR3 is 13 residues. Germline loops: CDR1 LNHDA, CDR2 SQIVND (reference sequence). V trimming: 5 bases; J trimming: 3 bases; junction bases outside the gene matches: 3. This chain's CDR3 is CASSEGQVYEQYF. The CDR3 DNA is TGTGCCAGTAGTGAGGGACAGGTCTACGAGCAGTACTTC. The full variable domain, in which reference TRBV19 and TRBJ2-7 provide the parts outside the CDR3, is DGGITQSPKYLFRKEGQNVTLSCEQNLNHDAMYWYRQDPGQGLRLIYYSQIVNDFQKGDIAEGYSVSREKKESFPLTVTSAQKNPTAFYLCASSEGQVYEQYFGPGTRLTVT.

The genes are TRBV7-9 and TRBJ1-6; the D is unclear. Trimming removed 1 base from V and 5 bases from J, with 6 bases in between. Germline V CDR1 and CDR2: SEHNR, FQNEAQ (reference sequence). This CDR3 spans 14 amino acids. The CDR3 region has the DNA TGTGCCAGCAGCTTAGGTAGTAATAATTCACCCCTCCACTTT. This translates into CASSLGSNNSPLHF.

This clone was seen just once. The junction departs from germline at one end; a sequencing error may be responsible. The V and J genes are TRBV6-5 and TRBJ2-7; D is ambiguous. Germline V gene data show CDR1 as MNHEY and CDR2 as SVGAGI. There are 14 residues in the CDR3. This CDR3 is CASRYSTLGYEQYF. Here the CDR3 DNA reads TGTGCCAGCAGGTACTCGACATTGGGGTACGAGCAGTACTTC.

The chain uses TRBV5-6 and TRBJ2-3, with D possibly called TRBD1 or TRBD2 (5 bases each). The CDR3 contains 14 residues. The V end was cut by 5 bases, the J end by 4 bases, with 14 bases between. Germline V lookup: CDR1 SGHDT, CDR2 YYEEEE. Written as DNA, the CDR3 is TGTGCCAGCAGTTTCGGGACCGGGGCAGATACGCAGTATTTT. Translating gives CASSFGTGADTQYF.

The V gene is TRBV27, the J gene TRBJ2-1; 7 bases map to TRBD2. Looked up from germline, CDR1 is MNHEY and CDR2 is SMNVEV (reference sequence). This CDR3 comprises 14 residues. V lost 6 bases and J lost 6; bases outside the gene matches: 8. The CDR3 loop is CASSPSGAINEQFF. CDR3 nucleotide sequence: TGTGCCAGCAGCCCCAGCGGGGCAATCAATGAGCAGTTCTTC.

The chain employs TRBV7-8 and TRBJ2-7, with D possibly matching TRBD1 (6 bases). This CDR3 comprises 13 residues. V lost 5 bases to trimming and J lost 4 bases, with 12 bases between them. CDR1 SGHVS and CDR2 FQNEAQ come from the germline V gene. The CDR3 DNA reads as TGTGCCAGCAGCCGTAGGACAGTGTACGAGCAGTACTTC. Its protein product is CASSRRTVYEQYF.

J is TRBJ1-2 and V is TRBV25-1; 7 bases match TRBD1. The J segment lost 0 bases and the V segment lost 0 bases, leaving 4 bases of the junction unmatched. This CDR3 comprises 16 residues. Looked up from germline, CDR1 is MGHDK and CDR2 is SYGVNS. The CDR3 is CASSEYDRETNYGYTF. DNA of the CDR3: TGTGCCAGCAGTGAATATGACAGGGAAACTAACTATGGCTACACCTTC.

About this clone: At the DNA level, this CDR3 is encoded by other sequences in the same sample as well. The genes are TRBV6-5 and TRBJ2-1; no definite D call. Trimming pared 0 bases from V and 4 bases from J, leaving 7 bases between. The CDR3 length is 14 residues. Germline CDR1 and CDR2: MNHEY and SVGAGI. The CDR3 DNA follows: TGTGCCAGCAGTTACTCAGCCGAGTACAATGAGCAGTTCTTC. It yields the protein CASSYSAEYNEQFF.

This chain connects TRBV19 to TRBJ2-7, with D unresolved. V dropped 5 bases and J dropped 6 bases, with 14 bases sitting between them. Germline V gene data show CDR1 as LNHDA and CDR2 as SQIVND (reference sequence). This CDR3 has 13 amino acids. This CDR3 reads CASSPVVPGEQYF. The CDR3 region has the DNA TGTGCCAGTAGTCCGGTAGTCCCGGGCGAGCAGTACTTC.

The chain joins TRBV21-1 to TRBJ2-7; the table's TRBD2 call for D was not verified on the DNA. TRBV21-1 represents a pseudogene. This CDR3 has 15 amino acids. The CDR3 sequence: CASSPSELASCEQYF. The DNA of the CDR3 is TGTGCCAGCAGCCCTTCTGAACTAGCGTCGTGTGAGCAGTACTTC.

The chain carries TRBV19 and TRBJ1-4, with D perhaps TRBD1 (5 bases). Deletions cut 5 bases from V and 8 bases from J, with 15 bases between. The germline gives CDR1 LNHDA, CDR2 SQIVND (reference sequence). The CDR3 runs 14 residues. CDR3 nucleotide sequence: TGTGCCAGTAGTTTTGGACAAAGCGGCGAAAAACTGTTTTTT. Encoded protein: CASSFGQSGEKLFF. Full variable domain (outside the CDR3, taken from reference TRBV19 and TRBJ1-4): DGGITQSPKYLFRKEGQNVTLSCEQNLNHDAMYWYRQDPGQGLRLIYYSQIVNDFQKGDIAEGYSVSREKKESFPLTVTSAQKNPTAFYLCASSFGQSGEKLFFGSGTQLSVL.

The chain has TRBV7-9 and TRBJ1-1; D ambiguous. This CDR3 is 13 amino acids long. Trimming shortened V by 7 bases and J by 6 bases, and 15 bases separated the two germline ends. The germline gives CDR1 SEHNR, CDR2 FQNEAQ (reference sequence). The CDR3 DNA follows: TGTGCCAGCATATTGACTGAATCCCCTGAAGCTTTCTTT. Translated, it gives CASILTESPEAFF.